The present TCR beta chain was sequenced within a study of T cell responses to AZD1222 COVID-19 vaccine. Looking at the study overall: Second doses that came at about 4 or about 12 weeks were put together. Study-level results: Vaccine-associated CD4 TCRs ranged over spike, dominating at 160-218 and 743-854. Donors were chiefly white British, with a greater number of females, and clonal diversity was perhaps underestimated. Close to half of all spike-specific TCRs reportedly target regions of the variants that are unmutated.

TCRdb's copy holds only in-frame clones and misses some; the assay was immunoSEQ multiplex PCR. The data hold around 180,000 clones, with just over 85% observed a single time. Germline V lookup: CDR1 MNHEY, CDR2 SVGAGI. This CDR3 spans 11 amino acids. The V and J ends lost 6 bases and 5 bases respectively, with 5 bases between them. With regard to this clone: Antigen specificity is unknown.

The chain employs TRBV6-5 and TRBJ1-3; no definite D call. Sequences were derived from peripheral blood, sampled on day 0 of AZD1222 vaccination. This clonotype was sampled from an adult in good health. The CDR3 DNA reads TGTGCCAGCAGGTCAAGAAACACCATATATTTT. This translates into CASRSRNTIYF.